The rows below give T cell receptor beta chains drawn from one sample of a study of CXCR3-negative and CXCR3-positive naive CD8 T cells. TCRdb reprocessed the 5' RACE reads and keeps a single row for each CDR3 protein, giving no DNA. In total, the table holds tens of thousands of distinct CDR3 sequences. Sequencing was carried out using memory CD8+ T cells from blood. These receptors all come from a human donor in good health. Some clones in this sample may be carry-over from other donors' samples. Both conserved end residues are part of each CDR3. The order of the fields is V gene, J gene, CDR3 protein.

TRBV5-6	TRBJ2-1	CASSLDSKTHNEQFF
TRBV6-6	TRBJ1-1	CASSYSTENTEAFF
TRBV25-1	TRBJ2-5	CASSEYFGLEETQYF
TRBV25-1	TRBJ2-7	CASSPGMDYEQYF
TRBV9	TRBJ2-1	CASSGTGFYEQFF
TRBV6-2/TRBV6-3	TRBJ1-6	CASSYRDNSPLHF
TRBV29-1	TRBJ1-1	CSPSSHQGEAFF
TRBV15	TRBJ2-1	CATSRVSLGEENEQFF
TRBV4-2	TRBJ1-4	CASSQDRQGNEKLFF
TRBV10-3	TRBJ2-1	CAIPPRRIMGEQFF
TRBV29-1	TRBJ1-1	CSVPLQGLGTEAFF
TRBV29-1	TRBJ2-7	CSVGGGSSYEQYF
TRBV4-3	TRBJ2-2	CASSQDVRGSGELFF
TRBV2	TRBJ2-3	CASRTSTDTQYF
TRBV6-2/TRBV6-3	TRBJ2-5	CASSYEDQETQYF
TRBV25-1	TRBJ2-7	CASSAKTYEQYF
TRBV27	TRBJ1-1	CASSLSGTGFTEAFF
TRBV28	TRBJ2-7	CASSLRGGDSYEQYF
TRBV6-4	TRBJ2-3	CASSTGTGGTDTQYF
TRBV28	TRBJ2-2	CASSLFLGLVSGELFF
TRBV6-5	TRBJ1-1	CASSYTTGGKTEAFF
TRBV5-1	TRBJ1-1	CASSLQFMNTEAFF
TRBV14	TRBJ2-7	CASSQELRQITYEQYF